The next 4 T cell receptor beta chains were all read from a single sample in a study of draining lymph node invasion in breast cancer. The CD4+ CD45RA- CD25high gate defined the sorted memory regulatory T cells. From the bulk RNA-seq reads, TCRdb called clonotypes with MiXCR, one entry per CDR3 protein. The data contain about 3,100 distinct CDR3 sequences, roughly 46% of them singletons. The specimen sequenced was sorted memory Tregs from a lymph node. The receptors here all came from a female donor with luminal breast cancer.

The J gene is TRBJ2-5, the V gene TRBV5-1; a possible D gene is TRBD2 (5 bases). The CDR3 is 14 residues long. The germline V and J ends were trimmed by 4 bases and 5 bases, with 15 bases remaining between them. Per the germline V gene, CDR1 is SGHRS and CDR2 is YFSETQ. CDR3 sequence: CASSQAKGGETQYF. The CDR3, as DNA: TGCGCCAGCAGCCAGGCCAAGGGCGGGGAGACCCAGTACTTC.

The rearrangement uses TRBV24-1 and TRBJ1-2; the D is unclear. This CDR3 spans 14 amino acids. The ends were cut back, 3 bases at V and 4 bases at J, with 11 bases in the middle. Per the germline V gene, CDR1 is KGHDR and CDR2 is SFDVKD. The CDR3 is CATSDTTDGYGYTF. CDR3 sequence (DNA): TGTGCCACCAGTGATACGACGGACGGCTATGGCTACACCTTC.

The gene calls are TRBV20-1 and TRBJ1-1; maybe TRBD1 (5 bases). CDR1 is DFQATT and CDR2 is SNEGSKA in the germline V gene (reference sequence). The CDR3 sequence is 13 residues long. V dropped 1 base and J dropped 5 bases, with 11 bases sitting between them. The chain's CDR3 is CSARGNRGTEAFF. In DNA form, the CDR3 reads TGCAGTGCTAGAGGTAACCGGGGGACTGAAGCTTTCTTT.

The rearrangement links TRBV6-5 to TRBJ2-3; 8 positions agree with TRBD2. The germline gives CDR1 MNHEY, CDR2 SVGAGI. The V segment lost 7 bases and the J segment 1 base; nucleotides outside the gene matches: 7. The CDR3 is made up of 15 amino acids. The CDR3 loop reads CASKRGSFGTDTQYF. DNA of the CDR3: TGTGCCAGCAAGCGGGGGTCGTTTGGCACAGATACGCAGTATTTT.